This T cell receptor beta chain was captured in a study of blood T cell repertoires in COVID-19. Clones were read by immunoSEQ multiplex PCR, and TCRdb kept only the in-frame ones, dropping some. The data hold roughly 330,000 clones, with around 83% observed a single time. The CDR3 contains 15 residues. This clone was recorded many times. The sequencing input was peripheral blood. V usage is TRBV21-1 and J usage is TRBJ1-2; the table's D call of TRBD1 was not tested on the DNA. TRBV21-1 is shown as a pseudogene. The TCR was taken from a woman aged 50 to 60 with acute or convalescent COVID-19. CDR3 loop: CASSTQQSDNYGYTF. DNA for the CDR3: TGTGCCAGCAGCACACAGCAGTCTGATAACTATGGCTACACCTTC.